The rows below give T cell receptor beta chains drawn from one sample of a study of blood T cells in healthy people across ages. TCRdb called the 5' RACE reads again in MiXCR, with one record for every CDR3 protein. The sample records some 800,000 distinct CDR3 sequences, approximately 48% being singletons. The sequencing input was blood. The receptors come from a man in his sixties in good health. CDR3s include the opening cysteine and the closing phenylalanine or tryptophan. A D gene is named only where the DNA matches it firmly. Expanded clones get a size class; other rows say once, few or many, or leave the size out.

abundance	d_gene	v_gene	j_gene	CDR3aa	CDR3nt
-	-	TRBV2	TRBJ1-2	CASSPPFSTGTYGYTF	TGTGCCAGCAGTCCACCTTTTTCAACAGGGACCTATGGCTACACCTTC
-	TRBD1	TRBV24-1	TRBJ2-5	CATSAGQGLKTQYF	TGTGCCACCAGTGCCGGACAGGGTCTTAAGACCCAGTACTTC
once	-	TRBV14	TRBJ2-2	CASSQSGQGWAGELFF	TGTGCCAGCAGCCAGAGCGGCCAGGGATGGGCCGGGGAGCTGTTTTTT
few	-	TRBV13	TRBJ2-3	CASRGHSRVPTDTQYF	TGTGCCAGCAGGGGCCATTCTAGGGTCCCCACAGATACGCAGTATTTT
few	TRBD2	TRBV6-5	TRBJ2-1	CASVQGGGHNEQFF	TGTGCCAGCGTTCAAGGCGGGGGACACAATGAGCAGTTCTTC
-	-	TRBV5-1	TRBJ2-2	CASSPSTNTGELFF	TGCGCCAGCAGCCCCAGTACGAACACCGGGGAGCTGTTTTTT
-	TRBD2	TRBV20-1	TRBJ2-7	CSGLAGGGEQYF	TGCAGTGGCCTAGCGGGGGGTGGAGAGCAGTACTTC
few	-	TRBV7-2	TRBJ2-5	CASSLVGSSQETQYF	TGTGCCAGCAGCTTAGTTGGGAGCTCCCAAGAGACCCAGTACTTC
-	-	TRBV3-1	TRBJ1-2	CASSRRPLNHGYTF	TGTGCCAGCAGCCGCAGACCTTTAAATCATGGCTACACCTTC
few	-	TRBV9	TRBJ2-1	CASSGAVRSNEQFF	TGTGCCAGCAGCGGGGCGGTGAGGAGCAATGAGCAGTTCTTC
-	-	TRBV11-2	TRBJ1-1	CAGSSGVGRGRNTEAFF	TGTGCCGGCAGCTCAGGGGTGGGCAGAGGGAGGAACACTGAAGCTTTCTTT
-	-	TRBV28	TRBJ1-4	CACSFRDLASLGKLFF	TGTGCCTGCAGTTTTAGGGATCTGGCGTCACTAGGAAAACTGTTTTTT
-	-	TRBV5-5	TRBJ2-1	CASSATGPQQFF	TGTGCCAGCAGCGCGACCGGGCCTCAGCAGTTCTTC
-	TRBD1	TRBV5-8	TRBJ1-6	CASSLDAGGISRSPLHF	TGTGCCAGCAGCTTGGATGCAGGGGGAATTTCAAGATCACCCCTCCACTTT
many	-	TRBV20-1	TRBJ2-1	CSAPGGGAKWGEQFF	TGCAGTGCTCCGGGGGGCGGGGCAAAATGGGGTGAGCAGTTCTTC
-	-	TRBV25-1	TRBJ1-1	CASSDLGQNTEAFF	TGTGCCAGCAGTGACTTGGGACAGAACACTGAAGCTTTCTTT
-	TRBD2	TRBV11-2	TRBJ2-5	CASSIVAGASRETQYF	TGTGCCAGCAGCATAGTAGCGGGGGCCTCCCGGGAGACCCAGTACTTC
once	TRBD1	TRBV2	TRBJ2-3	CASSVGTGGATETQYF	TGTGCCAGCAGTGTAGGGACAGGGGGCGCAACAGAGACGCAGTATTTT
few	-	TRBV3-1	TRBJ2-7	CASSQGRPSSYEQYF	TGTGCCAGCAGCCAAGGACGCCCGAGCTCCTACGAGCAGTACTTC
-	-	TRBV4-1	TRBJ2-7	CASSQPRRGTYEQYF	TGCGCCAGCAGCCAACCACGACGCGGCACCTACGAGCAGTACTTC
-	TRBD2	TRBV10-3	TRBJ2-3	CAIRLAWNTDTQYF	TGTGCCATCCGACTAGCGTGGAACACAGATACGCAGTATTTT
-	-	TRBV9	TRBJ2-1	CASSAPRGRLSYNEQFF	TGTGCCAGCAGCGCGCCACGGGGTCGACTCTCCTACAATGAGCAGTTCTTC
-	TRBD1	TRBV7-8	TRBJ2-7	CASSLAVARGHDEQYF	TGTGCCAGCAGCTTAGCGGTCGCCAGGGGGCACGACGAGCAGTACTTC
-	TRBD1	TRBV20-1	TRBJ1-2	CSASGTAF	TGCAGTGCTTCCGGGACAGCCTTC
few	-	TRBV28	TRBJ2-7	CASSPTTEAYEQYF	TGTGCCAGCAGTCCCACGACTGAAGCCTACGAGCAGTACTTC
-	-	TRBV20-1	TRBJ1-1	CSAPSERYEAFF	TGCAGTGCCCCCTCGGAGAGATACGAAGCTTTCTTT
-	-	TRBV6-5	TRBJ2-5	CASSYGTGRGETQYF	TGTGCCAGCAGTTACGGAACAGGGCGGGGAGAGACCCAGTACTTC
few	-	TRBV20-1	TRBJ2-7	CSASDSQGPYEQYF	TGCAGTGCTTCCGACAGTCAGGGTCCCTACGAGCAGTACTTC
-	TRBD2	TRBV4-3	TRBJ2-1	CASSQDRRGGPYNEQFF	TGCGCCAGCAGCCAAGATCGGCGGGGGGGCCCCTACAATGAGCAGTTCTTC
-	-	TRBV7-9	TRBJ1-6	CASSLWDGTGYNSPLHF	TGTGCCAGCAGCTTGTGGGACGGGACCGGATATAATTCACCCCTCCACTTT
few	-	TRBV7-2	TRBJ1-5	CASSLGSPGQPQHF	TGTGCCAGCAGCTTAGGCAGCCCGGGCCAGCCCCAGCATTTT
-	TRBD1	TRBV20-1	TRBJ1-4	CSARVEGAFEELFF	TGCAGTGCTAGAGTTGAGGGGGCGTTTGAAGAACTGTTTTTT
-	-	TRBV7-9	TRBJ1-2	CASSLVGYDGYTF	TGTGCCAGCAGCTTAGTAGGGTACGATGGCTACACCTTC
many	TRBD2	TRBV7-2	TRBJ2-1	CASSLVGTSGNEQFF	TGTGCCAGCAGCTTAGTAGGGACTAGCGGGAATGAGCAGTTCTTC
-	-	TRBV7-3	TRBJ1-1	CASRGLGPEAFF	TGTGCCAGCAGGGGCCTAGGGCCTGAAGCTTTCTTT
-	-	TRBV30	TRBJ1-2	CAWSVRAVGGYTF	TGTGCCTGGAGTGTACGGGCCGTGGGTGGCTACACCTTC
few	TRBD1	TRBV5-1	TRBJ1-2	CASSLADRGNGYTF	TGCGCCAGCAGCTTGGCGGACAGGGGAAATGGCTACACCTTC
-	-	TRBV7-2	TRBJ2-3	CASSLNPASTDTQYF	TGTGCCAGCAGCTTAAATCCAGCTAGCACAGATACGCAGTATTTT
-	-	TRBV20-1	TRBJ2-1	CSASQLAALHYNEQFF	TGCAGTGCCAGTCAACTAGCAGCCCTCCACTACAATGAGCAGTTCTTC